The 29 T cell receptor beta chains given below trace back to one sample, sequenced in a study of cytomegalovirus exposure and HLA in healthy donors. The PCR made use of 60 Vbeta and 13 Jbeta primers. TCRdb keeps only in-frame clones here, not all; method: immunoSEQ multiplex PCR. The sample lists 150,000 to 200,000 clones, about 13% occurring once. The sample was PBMCs. Source of these receptors: a man in his fifties in good health and CMV-seropositive.

In this sample, this clone turned up a few times. The chain links TRBV5-1 to TRBJ1-1; the D is unclear. The CDR3 totals 16 residues. Trimming pared 0 bases from V and 4 bases from J, leaving 16 bases between. CDR1 and CDR2 (germline): SGHRS, YFSETQ. CDR3 sequence: CASSLGASRGATEAFF. The CDR3 nucleotides read TGCGCCAGCAGCTTGGGAGCCTCCCGAGGTGCCACTGAAGCTTTCTTT.

The sample holds a few counts of this clone. This chain joins TRBV28 and TRBJ1-6, with 8 bases fitting TRBD1. Losses at the gene ends were 6 bases for V and 5 bases for J; bases not matched to a gene: 6. Looked up from germline, CDR1 is MDHEN and CDR2 is SYDVKM. This CDR3 comprises 15 residues. The CDR3, as DNA: TGTGCCAGCAGAGACGCGACAGGGGATAATTCACCCCTCCACTTT. As protein: CASRDATGDNSPLHF.

This clone was picked up a small number of times. The DNA for the CDR3 is TGTGCCAGCAGTGGGAAGGGAGGGGAAAAACTGTTTTTT. Its translation is CASSGKGGEKLFF. This chain connects TRBV25-1 to TRBJ1-4; D gene uncertain. The V gene's germline CDR1 is MGHDK and CDR2 SYGVNS. The CDR3 sequence is 13 residues long. V gave up 4 bases and J gave up 8 bases, with 11 bases separating them.

The rearrangement joins TRBV7-8 to TRBJ1-5, with D possibly TRBD1 on 6 matching bases. Germline CDR1 reads SGHVS; CDR2 reads FQNEAQ. Trimming shortened V by 0 bases and J by 2 bases, and 11 bases separated the two germline ends. This CDR3 has 16 residues. The CDR3: CASSLAGTLGNQPQHF. Here the CDR3 DNA reads TGTGCCAGCAGCTTAGCGGGGACATTAGGCAATCAGCCCCAGCATTTT.

In this sample, this clone turned up a few times. The V and J genes are TRBV7-2 and TRBJ2-7; the match to TRBD2 covers 9 bases. Germline V gene data show CDR1 as SGHTA and CDR2 as FQGNSA. The CDR3 is made up of 15 amino acids. V gave up 1 base and J gave up 3 bases; unmatched junction bases: 4. The CDR3 here is CASSLGAGGSYEQYF. The CDR3 DNA is TGTGCCAGCAGCTTAGGAGCGGGGGGCAGCTACGAGCAGTACTTC. Full variable domain (rest looked up from reference TRBV7-2 and TRBJ2-7): GAGVSQSPSNKVTEKGKDVELRCDPISGHTALYWYRQSLGQGLEFLIYFQGNSAPDKSGLPSDRFSAERTGGSVSTLTIQRTQQEDSAVYLCASSLGAGGSYEQYFGPGTRLTVT.

The V call is TRBV5-8, the J call TRBJ2-1; 11 bases are shared with TRBD2. The CDR3 runs to 13 residues. Germline CDR1 and CDR2: SGHTS and YDEGEE. V trimming: 7 bases; J trimming: 12 bases; junction bases outside the gene matches: 9. CDR3 protein: CASSGLAAQGQFF. DNA for the CDR3: TGTGCCAGCTCGGGACTAGCGGCCCAAGGGCAGTTCTTC.

The table lists this clone with a few counts. This chain links TRBV9 with TRBJ2-7; the D gene is possibly TRBD2 (5 bases). Germline CDR1 is SGDLS and CDR2 is YYNGEE. V lost 4 bases and J lost 2, with 16 bases in between. This CDR3 has 15 amino acids. The CDR3 loop reads CASSSRAYQPYEQYF. The CDR3 nucleotides read TGTGCCAGCAGCTCGAGGGCTTACCAGCCCTACGAGCAGTACTTC.

The rearrangement uses TRBV21-1 and TRBJ2-5; the D call of TRBD1 is as the table states it, not checked on the DNA. TRBV21-1 is listed as a pseudogene. The CDR3 has 20 amino acids. CDR3 DNA sequence: TGTGCCAGCAGCAAAGAAATAGGGGGTCCGAGGACAGGGATTAGAGAGACCCAGTACTTC. It encodes CASSKEIGGPRTGIRETQYF.

This clone turned up a few times. The chain links TRBV4-3 to TRBJ1-1; TRBD1 matches 8 bases. The CDR3 extends over 18 amino acids. The V gene's germline CDR1 is LGHNA and CDR2 YSLEER. V lost 0 bases to trimming and J lost 2 bases; unmatched junction nucleotides: 11. CDR3 residues: CASSQDGQGQGANTEAFF. The CDR3 nucleotides read TGCGCCAGCAGCCAAGACGGACAGGGACAAGGGGCTAACACTGAAGCTTTCTTT.

This chain uses TRBV2 with TRBJ1-5, with 12 positions matching TRBD1. In germline, CDR1 is SNHLY, CDR2 FYNNEI. V lost 4 bases to trimming and J lost 7 bases; unmatched junction nucleotides: 5. The CDR3 has 15 amino acids. The CDR3 region is CASSGGQGAGQPQHF. CDR3 nucleotide sequence: TGTGCCAGCAGTGGGGGACAGGGGGCTGGACAGCCCCAGCATTTT.

Of note for this clone: The sample has other DNA sequences that encode this CDR3 too. The chain recombines TRBV4-2 with TRBJ2-1; TRBD2 is a possible D gene (6 bases). Germline V gives CDR1 LGHNA, CDR2 YNFKEQ. Trimming removed 1 base at V and 5 bases at J, with 12 bases between. The CDR3 runs 15 residues. The CDR3 nucleotides read TGTGCCAGCAGCCAAGGGGGCGGAGGGAACAATGAGCAGTTCTTC. It codes for CASSQGGGGNNEQFF.

This clone was found a few times. J is TRBJ1-6 and V is TRBV6-5; possible D gene TRBD1, 6 bases. Trimming took 6 bases from V and 6 from J, leaving 9 bases between them. The CDR3 is 13 amino acids. From germline, CDR1 is MNHEY and CDR2 SVGAGI. This CDR3 is CASRSRGNSPLHF. In nucleotides, the CDR3 is TGTGCCAGCAGGAGCAGGGGTAATTCACCCCTCCACTTT.

In this sample, this clone turned up a few times. The chain combines TRBV5-8 with TRBJ1-6; maybe TRBD1 (6 bases). The germline V gene encodes CDR1 SGHTS and CDR2 YDEGEE. The V end was cut by 5 bases, the J end by 0 bases, with 18 bases between. CDR3 size: 18 residues. The DNA for the CDR3 is TGTGCCAGCAGATTAAGGACAGCGAAAAGCTCCTATAATTCACCCCTCCACTTT. This encodes CASRLRTAKSSYNSPLHF.

The chain is built from TRBV9 and TRBJ2-2; 8 bases are a match to TRBD1. The V and J ends lost 4 bases and 5 bases, in that order; junction bases with no gene match: 4. Germline V CDR1 and CDR2: SGDLS, YYNGEE. This CDR3 spans 14 amino acids. The CDR3 loop is CASSRTGSTGELFF. CDR3 DNA: TGTGCCAGCAGCAGGACAGGGAGTACCGGGGAGCTGTTTTTT.

This chain connects TRBV2 to TRBJ2-5; 13 positions match TRBD2. CDR1 SNHLY and CDR2 FYNNEI come from the germline V gene. The length of the CDR3 is 16 residues. Trimming took 4 bases from V and 5 from J; bases not matched to a gene: 7. Here the CDR3 reads CASSVAGLAGVETQYF. DNA for the CDR3: TGTGCCAGCAGTGTTGCTGGACTAGCGGGGGTGGAGACCCAGTACTTC.

This clone has more than one count but fewer than ten. CDR3 amino acids: CASSRNGGDQPQHF. For the CDR3, the DNA is TGTGCCAGCAGCCGGAACGGGGGGGATCAGCCCCAGCATTTT. This rearrangement joins TRBV5-6 to TRBJ1-5; D might be TRBD1 (5 bases). Germline CDR1 and CDR2: SGHDT and YYEEEE. Trimming took off 4 bases at V and 5 bases at J, with 13 bases between the two ends. CDR3 length: 14 residues.

V is TRBV6-5 and J is TRBJ2-1, with D maybe TRBD2 (7 bases). The CDR3 consists of 14 residues. Trimming took off 2 bases at V and 8 bases at J, with 13 bases between the two ends. CDR1 is MNHEY, CDR2 SVGAGI, per germline. DNA for the CDR3: TGTGCCAGCAGTTACAGTAGGGGGGGGTATGAGCAGTTCTTC. This codes for CASSYSRGGYEQFF.

This clone was detected a few times. V usage is TRBV28 and J usage is TRBJ2-7, with 9 bases lining up with TRBD1. The CDR3 is made up of 15 amino acids. CDR1 is MDHEN, CDR2 SYDVKM, per germline. Germline trimming cut 5 bases from V and 1 base from J; bases unmatched to any gene: 6. As DNA, the CDR3 is TGTGCCAGCAGTCCATCCGACAGGGGGTCCTACGAGCAGTACGTC. This gives the protein CASSPSDRGSYEQYV.

Of note for this clone: It is likely a read error, because the conserved phenylalanine at the end of the CDR3 is missing. The chain links TRBV7-9 to TRBJ1-1; unclear D gene. CDR3 length: 15 residues. Trimming pared 1 base from V and 0 bases from J, leaving 9 bases between. CDR1 is SEHNR, CDR2 FQNEAQ, per germline (reference sequence). CDR3: CASSLGGVLNTEAFV. The CDR3 DNA is TGTGCCAGCAGCTTAGGTGGAGTCCTGAACACTGAAGCTTTCGTT.

The chain links TRBV7-9 to TRBJ1-5; no definite D call. CDR1 and CDR2 (germline): SEHNR, FQNEAQ (reference sequence). The CDR3 loop spans 14 amino acids. The V and J ends lost 1 base and 2 bases respectively, with 6 bases between them. The CDR3 DNA sequence: TGTGCCAGCAGCTTAGGTGAGCGCAATCAGCCCCAGCATTTT. Encoded protein: CASSLGERNQPQHF. The variable domain in full, with the rest retrieved from reference TRBV7-9 and TRBJ1-5, is DTGVSQNPRHKITKRGQNVTFRCDPISEHNRLYWYRQTLGQGPEFLTYFQNEAQLEKSRLLSDRFSAERPKGSFSTLEIQRTEQGDSAMYLCASSLGERNQPQHFGDGTRLSIL.

This clone was seen more than once but under ten times. This rearrangement joins TRBV29-1 to TRBJ2-3; 10 bases fit TRBD1. V trimming: 7 bases; J trimming: 0 bases; junction bases outside the gene matches: 10. CDR1 and CDR2 from the germline V gene are SQVTM and ANQGSEA. The CDR3 length is 16 residues. In nucleotides, the CDR3 is TGCAGCGCGGAGGGGGACAGGGGATTTAGCACAGATACGCAGTATTTT. This gives the protein CSAEGDRGFSTDTQYF.

The chain recombines TRBV19 with TRBJ1-5, with D possibly matching TRBD1 (6 bases). CDR3 size: 15 residues. Germline V gives CDR1 LNHDA, CDR2 SQIVND (reference sequence). V lost 7 bases and J 1 base, leaving 14 bases between the germline ends. CDR3 DNA sequence: TGTGCCAGTAAAGTTAGGGGGACGAGCAATCAGCCCCAGCATTTT. Residues: CASKVRGTSNQPQHF.

The rearrangement links TRBV9 to TRBJ1-1; D is perhaps TRBD1 (5 bases). The CDR3 is made up of 15 amino acids. V was cut by 2 bases and J by 1 base, with 12 bases left in between. CDR1 is SGDLS and CDR2 is YYNGEE in the germline V gene. The CDR3 sequence: CASSVTTVPNTEAFF. In nucleotides, the CDR3 is TGTGCCAGCAGCGTTACGACAGTCCCGAACACTGAAGCTTTCTTT.

This chain uses TRBV4-3 with TRBJ2-1, with 8 bases that match TRBD2. Looked up from germline, CDR1 is LGHNA and CDR2 is YSLEER. With 4 bases clipped from V and 5 bases from J, the junction kept 7 bases outside the gene matches. The CDR3 runs to 15 residues. As DNA, the CDR3 is TGCGCCAGCAGCCCACTAGCGGCCGGGAACAATGAGCAGTTCTTC. Amino acids: CASSPLAAGNNEQFF.

The chain has TRBV6-5 and TRBJ1-1; D is unclear. CDR1 is MNHEY, CDR2 SVGAGI, per germline. V lost 3 bases to trimming and J lost 1 base, with 6 bases between them. The CDR3 has 13 amino acids. The CDR3 region is CASSYNTNTEAFF. Here the CDR3 DNA reads TGTGCCAGCAGTTATAACACGAACACTGAAGCTTTCTTT.

CDR3 sequence reads: CAWSVRQGAWYGYTF. The CDR3 nucleotides read TGTGCCTGGAGTGTACGGCAGGGGGCCTGGTATGGCTACACCTTC. V gene TRBV30 combines with J gene TRBJ1-2; TRBD1 aligns across 8 bases. Germline V gene sequence: CDR1 GTSNPN, CDR2 SVGIG (reference sequence). The CDR3 length is 15 residues. The V gene end was trimmed by 0 bases and the J gene end by 5 bases; junction bases not matched to a gene: 8.

The rearrangement uses TRBV21-1 and TRBJ2-7; TRBD2 is taken as the D call from the table, unchecked against the DNA. TRBV21-1 represents a pseudogene. The CDR3 runs to 14 residues. The CDR3 coding sequence is TGTGCCAGGCTACTAGCGGGGGGGCCCTACGAGCAGTACGTC. This encodes CARLLAGGPYEQYV.

This clone was counted only a few times. The V gene is TRBV28, the J gene TRBJ2-1, with D possibly matching TRBD2 (5 bases). The V gene lost 3 bases and the J gene lost 10 bases, with 10 bases spanning the gap. The CDR3 extends over 12 amino acids. Germline V gene sequence: CDR1 MDHEN, CDR2 SYDVKM. This chain's CDR3 is CASSFLAAEQFF. In DNA form, the CDR3 reads TGTGCCAGCAGTTTCCTAGCTGCGGAGCAGTTCTTC.

The chain links TRBV6-5 to TRBJ2-2; D is unclear. Trimming left V 10 bases short and J 2 bases short, with 11 bases between. The CDR3 runs 13 residues. The germline CDR1 and CDR2 sequences are MNHEY and SVGAGI. The CDR3 coding sequence is TGTGCCACTTACGCAGTAAACACCGGGGAGCTGTTTTTT. The encoded protein is CATYAVNTGELFF.